One and the same sample provided the 11 T cell receptor beta chains below, sequenced in a study of blood T cells in healthy people across ages. Combining a sample-barcoded 5' primer with a J-beta primer mix, a second PCR ran for about 7 to 11 cycles. TCRdb fed the 5' RACE reads into MiXCR, producing one record per CDR3 protein. Of roughly 1,800,000 distinct CDR3 sequences listed, about 50% are singletons. The sequenced material came from blood. The receptors originated from a woman between 35 and 50 years old in good health.

This chain uses TRBV11-2 with TRBJ2-4, with D possibly matching TRBD2 (6 bases). CDR3 length: 15 residues. Germline V gene sequence: CDR1 SGHAT, CDR2 FQNNGV. The V and J ends lost 5 bases and 6 bases respectively, with 17 bases between them. CDR3 protein: CASSRDWSGRNIQYF. The CDR3, as DNA: TGTGCCAGCAGCCGGGACTGGTCGGGTAGAAACATTCAGTACTTC.

The rearrangement uses TRBV4-2 and TRBJ1-2; maybe TRBD1 (5 bases). V was pared by 0 bases and J by 6 bases, with 11 bases between. Germline-derived CDR1 and CDR2 are LGHNA and YNFKEQ. The CDR3 sequence is 14 residues long. The CDR3 reads CASSQDQGGDGYTF. CDR3 DNA: TGTGCCAGCAGCCAAGACCAGGGAGGGGATGGCTACACCTTC.

The rearrangement joins TRBV20-1 to TRBJ2-1, with 12 positions matching TRBD2. With 4 bases clipped from V and 8 bases from J, the junction kept 9 bases outside the gene matches. Germline CDR1 and CDR2: DFQATT and SNEGSKA (reference sequence). CDR3 length: 15 residues. CDR3 nucleotides: TGCAGTGCTACTCTGGGACTAGCGGGTGGGTATGAGCAGTTCTTC. Its translation: CSATLGLAGGYEQFF.

This chain uses TRBV20-1 with TRBJ2-1; 9 bases line up with TRBD1. The CDR3 has 14 residues. Germline trimming cut 6 bases from V and 8 bases from J; bases unmatched to any gene: 11. The germline V gene encodes CDR1 DFQATT and CDR2 SNEGSKA (reference sequence). CDR3 bases: TGCAGTGCCCACAGGGGGCTTGTGGTGTATGAGCAGTTCTTC. Its protein product is CSAHRGLVVYEQFF.

The chain uses TRBV5-1 and TRBJ1-2; TRBD1 matches 7 bases. Germline lookup yields CDR1 SGHRS and CDR2 YFSETQ. The CDR3 covers 13 residues. The J segment lost 6 bases and the V segment lost 4 bases, leaving 6 bases of the junction unmatched. The CDR3 region has the DNA TGCGCCAGCAGCCCCGGACAGGTGAATGGCTACACCTTC. Protein: CASSPGQVNGYTF.

Only a few counts were recorded for this clonotype. The rearrangement links TRBV29-1 to TRBJ2-7; D remains unclear. Germline CDR1 is SQVTM and CDR2 is ANQGSEA. This CDR3 has 13 residues. Deletions cut 2 bases from V and 0 bases from J, with 8 bases between. CDR3 loop: CSVESLGSYEQYF. The CDR3 region has the DNA TGCAGCGTTGAATCCCTGGGCTCCTACGAGCAGTACTTC.

This clonotype came up a few times. J is TRBJ1-2 and V is TRBV24-1; D unresolved. Trimming left V 3 bases short and J 4 bases short, with 11 bases between. CDR1 is KGHDR, CDR2 SFDVKD, per germline. This CDR3 has 14 amino acids. The DNA for the CDR3 is TGTGCCACCAGTGATGCGGGAAGTGGCTATGGCTACACCTTC. It codes for CATSDAGSGYGYTF.

J is TRBJ2-7 and V is TRBV28; tentatively, D is TRBD1 (5 bases). The V and J ends lost 5 bases and 7 bases respectively, with 12 bases between them. The CDR3 sequence is 12 residues long. Germline CDR1 and CDR2: MDHEN and SYDVKM. CDR3 sequence: CASSHLDKEQYF. Written as DNA, the CDR3 is TGTGCCAGCAGTCATCTGGACAAAGAGCAGTACTTC.

This clonotype was seen a single time. The chain is built from TRBV4-1 and TRBJ1-6; D is ambiguous. Trimming pared 1 base from V and 9 bases from J, leaving 10 bases between. Germline V CDR1 and CDR2: MGHRA, YSYEKL. The CDR3 runs 14 residues. In DNA, the CDR3 is TGCGCCAGCAGCCAAGTAGTCATGGGTTCACCCCTCCACTTT. It is translated as CASSQVVMGSPLHF.

This clonotype was seen a single time. The chain combines TRBV4-2 with TRBJ2-3, with 7 bases aligning to TRBD2. In germline, CDR1 is LGHNA, CDR2 YNFKEQ. V was pared by 0 bases and J by 6 bases, with 6 bases of the junction left unmatched. This CDR3 has 15 residues. The CDR3 is CASSQEVGGGDTQYF. As DNA, the CDR3 is TGTGCCAGCAGCCAAGAAGTGGGGGGAGGGGATACGCAGTATTTT.

This clonotype was counted between two and nine times. The CDR3 DNA follows: TGTGCCAGCAGCCAAGATGAGCGGGGGCCCACAGATACGCAGTATTTT. Translating gives CASSQDERGPTDTQYF. The chain is built from TRBV3-1 and TRBJ2-3, with 8 bases lining up with TRBD2. There are 16 residues in the CDR3. V lost 0 bases to trimming and J lost 2 bases; unmatched junction nucleotides: 4. CDR1 is LGHDT, CDR2 YNNKEL, per germline (reference sequence).